One and the same sample provided the 20 T cell receptor beta chains below, sequenced in a study of blood T cell repertoires in COVID-19. Sequencing was performed with immunoSEQ multiplex PCR; in TCRdb, only in-frame clones are kept and a portion is missing. The repertoire includes around 260,000 clones, roughly four fifths of them detected once, and roughly a tenth sits in the top ten. The material sequenced was peripheral blood. These TCRs come from a woman aged 50 to 60 who had recovered from COVID-19.

CDR3 region: CASSQDPGQLTDTQYF. DNA of the CDR3: TGCGCCAGCAGCCAAGACCCGGGACAGCTAACAGATACGCAGTATTTT. This chain links TRBV4-1 with TRBJ2-3; 7 bases match TRBD1. Per the germline V gene, CDR1 is MGHRA and CDR2 is YSYEKL. Trimming at V came to 0 bases and at J to 3 bases, leaving 6 bases not matched to a gene. The CDR3 loop spans 16 amino acids.

The chain has TRBV5-1 and TRBJ1-3, with D maybe TRBD1 (5 bases). The CDR3 has 15 amino acids. The V and J ends lost 4 bases and 0 bases respectively, with 11 bases between them. CDR1 is SGHRS and CDR2 is YFSETQ in the germline V gene. The CDR3 region has the DNA TGCGCCAGCAGCGCGGACACCTACTCTGGAAACACCATATATTTT. Protein sequence: CASSADTYSGNTIYF.

This sequence joins TRBV5-1 and TRBJ1-1; D unresolved. The CDR3 totals 14 residues. CDR1 and CDR2 from the germline V gene are SGHRS and YFSETQ. The ends were cut back, 3 bases at V and 3 bases at J, with 12 bases in the middle. The CDR3 reads CASSSGGLDTEAFF. The CDR3 DNA reads TGCGCCAGCAGCTCCGGTGGTTTGGACACTGAAGCTTTCTTT.

The CDR3 region is CASSVGVYYGYTF. Written as DNA, the CDR3 is TGTGCCAGTAGTGTGGGAGTCTACTATGGCTACACCTTC. V is TRBV19 and J is TRBJ1-2; D is undetermined. CDR1 and CDR2 (germline): LNHDA, SQIVND (reference sequence). V gave up 5 bases and J gave up 3 bases, with 10 bases separating them. The CDR3 is 13 residues long.

V gene TRBV14 combines with J gene TRBJ1-2; D is undetermined. Trimming took off 0 bases at V and 8 bases at J, with 16 bases between the two ends. CDR3 size: 15 residues. In germline, CDR1 is SGHDN, CDR2 FVKESK. The CDR3 sequence: CASSQDQRSPQGYTF. The CDR3 coding sequence is TGTGCCAGCAGCCAAGATCAGCGCTCGCCGCAGGGCTACACCTTC.

This clone was detected many times. The rearrangement links TRBV4-3 to TRBJ2-6, with D tentatively TRBD1 (6 bases). The CDR3 totals 16 residues. Trimming cost V 0 bases and J 2 bases, with 8 bases left between them. Germline-derived CDR1 and CDR2 are LGHNA and YSLEER. DNA of the CDR3: TGCGCCAGCAGCCAAGACCAGGGGACTGGGGCCAACGTCCTGACTTTC. This sequence encodes CASSQDQGTGANVLTF.

The rearrangement joins TRBV18 to TRBJ2-7; TRBD2 agrees at 10 bases. V gave up 2 bases and J gave up 6 bases; unmatched junction bases: 7. The CDR3 loop spans 15 amino acids. Germline CDR1 and CDR2: KGHSH and LQKENI. CDR3 sequence (DNA): TGTGCCAGCTCACCAAGGTCGGGACTAGCGTCCGAGCAGTACTTC. Translated, it gives CASSPRSGLASEQYF.

The sample holds a few counts of this clone. The chain recombines TRBV7-8 with TRBJ2-2; 13 bases map to TRBD2. CDR1 and CDR2 (germline): SGHVS, FQNEAQ. With V trimmed by 5 bases and J by 5 bases, 8 bases remained unmatched. The CDR3 has 17 residues. CDR3 in amino acids: CASSLRTSGSETGELFF. Written as DNA, the CDR3 is TGTGCCAGCAGCCTGAGGACTAGCGGGAGTGAAACCGGGGAGCTGTTTTTT.

The chain carries TRBV7-6 and TRBJ2-7; 8 bases are a match to TRBD1. V lost 1 base and J lost 5; bases outside the gene matches: 4. The CDR3 is 14 residues long. The germline CDR1 and CDR2 sequences are SGHVS and FNYEAQ. CDR3: CASSLEAGGHEQYF. Written as DNA, the CDR3 is TGTGCCAGCAGCTTAGAGGCAGGGGGCCACGAGCAGTACTTC.

V gene TRBV6-5 combines with J gene TRBJ2-7; TRBD2 aligns across 7 bases. The CDR3 is 15 residues long. Germline-derived CDR1 and CDR2 are MNHEY and SVGAGI. V lost 5 bases, J lost 2 bases, and 9 bases stayed unmatched. CDR3 bases: TGTGCCAGCAGTCGTGGGTCGGGGGGAACCTACGAGCAGTACTTC. Translated: CASSRGSGGTYEQYF.

The V gene is TRBV6-6, the J gene TRBJ2-7; 7 positions agree with TRBD1. Germline trimming cut 4 bases from V and 0 bases from J; bases unmatched to any gene: 6. Germline V gives CDR1 MNHNY, CDR2 SVGAGI (reference sequence). The CDR3 contains 15 residues. The CDR3 coding sequence is TGTGCCAGCAGTTTCCTCACAGGGGACTCCTACGAGCAGTACTTC. It codes for CASSFLTGDSYEQYF.

This clone appeared a single time. J is TRBJ1-2 and V is TRBV6-1, with D unclear. Germline V gene sequence: CDR1 MNHNS, CDR2 SASEGT. Between the trimmed V and J ends, which lost 7 bases and 8 bases, there was a span of 14 bases. CDR3 length equals 12 residues. CDR3 bases: TGTGCCAGCACTGCAAGAAGGAGCGGCTACACCTTC. Translation gives CASTARRSGYTF.

The V gene is TRBV10-3, the J gene TRBJ1-4; 11 bases are a match to TRBD1. Germline V gives CDR1 ENHRY, CDR2 SYGVKD. V lost 5 bases and J lost 1; bases outside the gene matches: 9. This CDR3 is 18 amino acids long. The CDR3 DNA follows: TGTGCCATCAGTCCCACCGGGACAGGGGGTATAACTAATGAAAAACTGTTTTTT. Amino acid sequence: CAISPTGTGGITNEKLFF.

The J gene is TRBJ2-1, the V gene TRBV5-6; 8 bases map to TRBD2. After removal of 0 bases from V and 7 bases from J, the junction contained 3 bases not matched to a gene. The CDR3 is 14 amino acids. CDR1 SGHDT and CDR2 YYEEEE come from the germline V gene. In DNA, the CDR3 is TGTGCCAGCAGCTTGGCGGGAGGGCGAAATGAGCAGTTCTTC. Its protein is CASSLAGGRNEQFF.

A word on this clone: Additional DNA sequences in this sample encode the identical CDR3. This rearrangement joins TRBV28 to TRBJ1-1, with D perhaps matching TRBD1 (5 bases). The CDR3 runs to 13 residues. V lost 2 bases and J lost 4, with 8 bases in between. Germline CDR1 and CDR2: MDHEN and SYDVKM. CDR3 sequence reads: CASSLSRVTEAFF. The CDR3 nucleotides read TGTGCCAGCAGTTTAAGCAGGGTCACTGAAGCTTTCTTT.

The chain uses TRBV7-9 and TRBJ2-7; perhaps TRBD1 as D (6 bases). The germline V and J ends were trimmed by 8 bases and 2 bases, with 13 bases remaining between them. Germline-derived CDR1 and CDR2 are SEHNR and FQNEAQ (reference sequence). There are 13 residues in the CDR3. The CDR3 DNA follows: TGTGCCAGCGGAGAAAACAGGGCCTACGAGCAGTACTTC. It specifies CASGENRAYEQYF.

In its sample, this clone was seen many times. The CDR3 protein is CASTTQGPDEQFF. The DNA of the CDR3 is TGTGCCAGCACAACTCAGGGGCCCGATGAGCAGTTCTTC. The chain combines TRBV9 with TRBJ2-1; D is possibly TRBD1 (6 bases). The CDR3 consists of 13 residues. Trimming removed 6 bases at V and 8 bases at J, with 15 bases between. CDR1 is SGDLS, CDR2 YYNGEE, per germline.

The chain recombines TRBV18 with TRBJ1-2, with a possible D match to TRBD1 (6 bases). V lost 5 bases and J 0 bases, leaving 28 bases between the germline ends. Germline V lookup: CDR1 KGHSH, CDR2 LQKENI. The CDR3 has 20 residues. The CDR3 loop reads CASSRKQGTIPFTTNYGYTF. The CDR3 region has the DNA TGTGCCAGCTCAAGAAAACAGGGTACTATCCCTTTTACTACTAACTATGGCTACACCTTC.

CDR3 bases: TGTGCCAGCAGTTCCCCCTCCTCCTGGACAGGGAGGCAGACCCAGTACTTC. Its protein is CASSSPSSWTGRQTQYF. The chain carries TRBV27 and TRBJ2-5, with 8 positions matching TRBD1. V gave up 4 bases and J gave up 6 bases; unmatched junction bases: 16. Germline lookup yields CDR1 MNHEY and CDR2 SMNVEV (reference sequence). The CDR3 is made up of 17 amino acids.

The V gene is TRBV4-3, the J gene TRBJ2-4, with 7 positions matching TRBD1. With 1 base clipped from V and 7 bases from J, the junction kept 7 bases outside the gene matches. The CDR3 spans 15 residues. Germline CDR1 and CDR2: LGHNA and YSLEER. The CDR3 DNA sequence: TGCGCCAGCAGCCAAGCTATAGGACAGGACAACATTCAGTACTTC. It specifies CASSQAIGQDNIQYF.